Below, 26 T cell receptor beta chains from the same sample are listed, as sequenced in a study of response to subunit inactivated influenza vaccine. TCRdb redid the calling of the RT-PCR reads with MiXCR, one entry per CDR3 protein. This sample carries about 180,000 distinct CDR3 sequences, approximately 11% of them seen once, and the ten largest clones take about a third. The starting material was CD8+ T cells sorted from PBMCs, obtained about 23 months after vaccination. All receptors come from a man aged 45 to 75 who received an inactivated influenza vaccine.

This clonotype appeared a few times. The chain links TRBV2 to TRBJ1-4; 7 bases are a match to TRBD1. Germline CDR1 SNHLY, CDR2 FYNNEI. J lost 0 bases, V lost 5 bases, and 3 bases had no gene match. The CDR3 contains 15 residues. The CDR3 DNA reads TGTGCCAGCAGTTCTACAGGGGCAACTAATGAAAAACTGTTTTTT. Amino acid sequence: CASSSTGATNEKLFF.

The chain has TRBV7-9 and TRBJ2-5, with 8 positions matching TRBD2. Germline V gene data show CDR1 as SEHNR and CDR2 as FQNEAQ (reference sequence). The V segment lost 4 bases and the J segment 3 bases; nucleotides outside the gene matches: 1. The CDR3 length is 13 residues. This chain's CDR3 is CASSYSGKETQYF. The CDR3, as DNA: TGTGCCAGCAGCTATAGCGGGAAAGAGACCCAGTACTTC. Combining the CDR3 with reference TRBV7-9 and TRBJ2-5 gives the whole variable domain DTGVSQNPRHKITKRGQNVTFRCDPISEHNRLYWYRQTLGQGPEFLTYFQNEAQLEKSRLLSDRFSAERPKGSFSTLEIQRTEQGDSAMYLCASSYSGKETQYFGPGTRLLVL.

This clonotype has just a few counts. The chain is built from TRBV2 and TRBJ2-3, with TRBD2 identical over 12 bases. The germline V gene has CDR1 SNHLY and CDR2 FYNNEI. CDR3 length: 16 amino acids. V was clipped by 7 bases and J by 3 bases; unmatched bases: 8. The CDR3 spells CASNLFGTSGTDTQYF. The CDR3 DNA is TGTGCCAGCAATCTGTTCGGGACTAGCGGGACAGATACGCAGTATTTT.

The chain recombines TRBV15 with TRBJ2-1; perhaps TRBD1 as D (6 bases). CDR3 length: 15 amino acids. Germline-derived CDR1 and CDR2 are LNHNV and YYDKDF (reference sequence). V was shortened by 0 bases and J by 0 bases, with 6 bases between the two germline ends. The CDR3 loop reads CATSRDRGSYNEQFF. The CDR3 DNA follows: TGTGCCACCAGCAGAGACAGGGGCTCCTACAATGAGCAGTTCTTC.

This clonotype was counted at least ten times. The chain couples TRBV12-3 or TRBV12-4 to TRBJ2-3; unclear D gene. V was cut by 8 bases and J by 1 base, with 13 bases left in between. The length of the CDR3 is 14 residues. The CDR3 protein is CASGPDPRTDTQYF. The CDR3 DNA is TGTGCCAGCGGCCCGGACCCCCGCACAGATACGCAGTATTTT.

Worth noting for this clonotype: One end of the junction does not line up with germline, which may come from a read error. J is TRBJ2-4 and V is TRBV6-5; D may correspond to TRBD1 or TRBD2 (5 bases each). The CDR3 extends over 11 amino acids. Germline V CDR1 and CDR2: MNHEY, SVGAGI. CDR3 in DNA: TGTGCCAGCAGTTCGCCGGGACCCCTCGAATTC. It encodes CASSSPGPLEF.

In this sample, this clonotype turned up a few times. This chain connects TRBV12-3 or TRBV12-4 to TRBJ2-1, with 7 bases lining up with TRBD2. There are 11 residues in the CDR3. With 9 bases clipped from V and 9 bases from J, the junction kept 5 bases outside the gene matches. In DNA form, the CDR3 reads TGTGCCAGTTCGCGGGGGAGTGAGCAGTTCTTC. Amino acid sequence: CASSRGSEQFF.

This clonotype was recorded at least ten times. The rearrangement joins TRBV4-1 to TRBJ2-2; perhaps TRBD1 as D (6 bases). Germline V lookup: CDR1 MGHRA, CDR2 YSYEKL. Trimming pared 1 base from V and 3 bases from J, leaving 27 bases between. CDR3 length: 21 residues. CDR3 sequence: CASSQGAGASYLSSDTGELFF. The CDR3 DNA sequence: TGCGCCAGCAGCCAAGGGGCAGGGGCTAGTTATTTAAGTAGTGACACCGGGGAGCTGTTTTTT.

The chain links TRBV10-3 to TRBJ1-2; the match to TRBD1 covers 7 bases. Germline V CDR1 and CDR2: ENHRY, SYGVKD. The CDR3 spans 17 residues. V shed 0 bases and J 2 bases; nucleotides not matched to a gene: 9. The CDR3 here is CAISESFYGTDNYGYTF. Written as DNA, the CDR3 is TGTGCCATCAGTGAGTCGTTTTATGGGACAGACAACTATGGCTACACCTTC.

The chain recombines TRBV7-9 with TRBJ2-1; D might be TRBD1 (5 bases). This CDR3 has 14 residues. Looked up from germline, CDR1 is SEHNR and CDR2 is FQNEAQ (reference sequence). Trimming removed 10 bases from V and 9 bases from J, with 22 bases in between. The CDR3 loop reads CAIASPGAGSEQFF. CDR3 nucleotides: TGTGCCATCGCCTCCCCTGGGGCAGGTAGTGAGCAGTTCTTC.

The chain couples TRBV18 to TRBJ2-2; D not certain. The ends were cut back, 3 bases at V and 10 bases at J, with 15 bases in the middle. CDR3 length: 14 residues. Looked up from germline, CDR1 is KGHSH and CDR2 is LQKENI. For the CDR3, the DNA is TGTGCCAGCTCACCGTTGGCCGTCCCCGTGGAGCTGTTTTTT. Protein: CASSPLAVPVELFF.

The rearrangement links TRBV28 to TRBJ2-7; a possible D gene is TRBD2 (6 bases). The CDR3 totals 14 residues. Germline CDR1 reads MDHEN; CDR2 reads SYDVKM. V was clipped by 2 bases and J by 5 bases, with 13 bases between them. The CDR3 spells CASSLRLVLNEQYF. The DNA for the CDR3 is TGTGCCAGCAGTTTAAGACTAGTCCTCAACGAGCAGTACTTC.

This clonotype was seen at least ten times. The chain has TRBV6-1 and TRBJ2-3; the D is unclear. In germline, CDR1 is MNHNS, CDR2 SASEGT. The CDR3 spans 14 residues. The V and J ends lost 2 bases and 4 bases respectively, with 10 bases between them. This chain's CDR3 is CASSEHPGPDTQYF. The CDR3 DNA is TGTGCCAGCAGTGAACATCCCGGGCCAGATACGCAGTATTTT.

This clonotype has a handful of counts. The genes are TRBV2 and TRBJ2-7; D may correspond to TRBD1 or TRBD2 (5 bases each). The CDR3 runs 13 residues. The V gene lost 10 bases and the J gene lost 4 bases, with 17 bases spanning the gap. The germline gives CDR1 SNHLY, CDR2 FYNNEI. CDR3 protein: CAIKDQGAYEQYF. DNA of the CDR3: TGTGCCATTAAGGACCAGGGAGCTTACGAGCAGTACTTC.

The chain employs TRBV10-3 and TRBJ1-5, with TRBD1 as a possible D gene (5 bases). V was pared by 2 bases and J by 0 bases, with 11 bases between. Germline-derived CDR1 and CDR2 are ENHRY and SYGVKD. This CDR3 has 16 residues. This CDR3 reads CAISEQGLVSNQPQHF. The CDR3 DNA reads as TGTGCCATCAGTGAGCAGGGACTCGTTAGCAATCAGCCCCAGCATTTT.

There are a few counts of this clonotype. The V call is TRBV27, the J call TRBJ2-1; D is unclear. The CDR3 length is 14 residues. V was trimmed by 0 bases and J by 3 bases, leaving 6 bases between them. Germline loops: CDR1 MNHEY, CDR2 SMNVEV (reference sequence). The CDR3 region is CASSLSRDYNEQFF. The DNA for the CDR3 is TGTGCCAGCAGTTTATCGAGAGACTACAATGAGCAGTTCTTC.

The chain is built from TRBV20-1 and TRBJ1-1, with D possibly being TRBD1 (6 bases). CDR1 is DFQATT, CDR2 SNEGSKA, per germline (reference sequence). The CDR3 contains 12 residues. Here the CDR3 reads CRVTGLITEAFF. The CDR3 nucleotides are TGCAGGGTCACAGGGTTGATCACTGAAGCTTTCTTT.

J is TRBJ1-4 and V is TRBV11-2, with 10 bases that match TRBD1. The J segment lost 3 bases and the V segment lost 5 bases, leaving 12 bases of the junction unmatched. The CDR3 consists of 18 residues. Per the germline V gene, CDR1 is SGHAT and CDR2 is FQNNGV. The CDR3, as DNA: TGTGCCAGCAGCCGTCCCCGGGACAGGGGATCATCTAATGAAAAACTGTTTTTT. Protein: CASSRPRDRGSSNEKLFF.

For the CDR3, the DNA is TGTGCCAGCTCCCAAACTAGCGGGGGCGCCCCGGCCGGGGAGCTGTTTTTT. It encodes CASSQTSGGAPAGELFF. The chain carries TRBV18 and TRBJ2-2; TRBD2 agrees at 11 bases. The CDR3 covers 17 residues. Trimming cost V 6 bases and J 6 bases; bases outside gene matches: 12. The germline CDR1 and CDR2 sequences are KGHSH and LQKENI.

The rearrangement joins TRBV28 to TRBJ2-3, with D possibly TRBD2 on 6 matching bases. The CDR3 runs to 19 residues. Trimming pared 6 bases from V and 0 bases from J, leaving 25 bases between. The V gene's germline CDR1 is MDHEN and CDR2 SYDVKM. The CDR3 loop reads CASRGPGLAPSFSTDTQYF. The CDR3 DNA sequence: TGTGCCAGCAGAGGGCCGGGACTCGCTCCCTCTTTTAGCACAGATACGCAGTATTTT.

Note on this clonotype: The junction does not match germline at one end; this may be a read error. CDR3 DNA sequence: TGTGCCGGCAGCTCGGGGGACAGCTACGAGCAGTACTTC. Protein: CAGSSGDSYEQYF. This chain uses TRBV11-2 with TRBJ2-7; the D gene is possibly TRBD1 (7 bases). This CDR3 is 13 amino acids long. Germline CDR1 and CDR2: SGHAT and FQNNGV.

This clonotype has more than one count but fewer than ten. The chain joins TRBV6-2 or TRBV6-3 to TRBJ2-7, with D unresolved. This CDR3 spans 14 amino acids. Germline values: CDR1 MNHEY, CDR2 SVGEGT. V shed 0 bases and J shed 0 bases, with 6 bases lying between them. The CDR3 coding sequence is TGTGCCAGCAGTTACTCGTTGAACTCCTACGAGCAGTACTTC. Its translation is CASSYSLNSYEQYF.

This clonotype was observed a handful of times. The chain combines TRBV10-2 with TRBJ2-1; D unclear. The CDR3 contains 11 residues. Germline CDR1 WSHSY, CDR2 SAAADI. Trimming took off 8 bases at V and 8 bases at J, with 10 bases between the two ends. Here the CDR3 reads CASRRGDEQFF. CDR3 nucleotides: TGCGCCAGCCGCCGCGGAGATGAGCAGTTCTTC.

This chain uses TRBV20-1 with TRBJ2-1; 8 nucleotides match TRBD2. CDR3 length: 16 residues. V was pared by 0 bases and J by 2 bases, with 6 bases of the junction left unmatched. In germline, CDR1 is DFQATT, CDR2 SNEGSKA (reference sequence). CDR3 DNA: TGCAGTGCTAGAGATGGAGCGGGAGACACCTACAATGAGCAGTTCTTC. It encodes CSARDGAGDTYNEQFF.

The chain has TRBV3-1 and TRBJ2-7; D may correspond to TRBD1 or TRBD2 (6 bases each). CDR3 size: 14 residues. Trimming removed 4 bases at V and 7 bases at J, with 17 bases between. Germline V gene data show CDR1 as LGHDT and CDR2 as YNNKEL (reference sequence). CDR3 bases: TGTGCCAGCAGCCCCCGTTCGGGGGCGGGTGAGCAGTACTTC. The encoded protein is CASSPRSGAGEQYF.

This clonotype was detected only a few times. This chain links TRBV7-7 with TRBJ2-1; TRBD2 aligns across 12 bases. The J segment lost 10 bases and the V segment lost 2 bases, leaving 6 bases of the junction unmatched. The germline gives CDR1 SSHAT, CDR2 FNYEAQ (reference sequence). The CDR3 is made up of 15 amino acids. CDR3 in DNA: TGTGCCAGCAGCTTAAGTCCTAGCGGGAGGGACGAGCAGTTCTTC. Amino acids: CASSLSPSGRDEQFF.